Shown below are 22 T cell receptor beta chains from a single sample sequenced in a study of blood T cell repertoires in COVID-19. Here immunoSEQ multiplex PCR was the method, and the copy in TCRdb shows in-frame clones only, minus some. This sample has 100,000 or so clones, with 75% to 85% found just once. The sequencing input was peripheral blood. The receptors derive from a woman in her 70s with acute or convalescent COVID-19.

The CDR3 spells CASSLTSGGARETQYF. CDR3 nucleotides: TGTGCCAGCAGCTTAACGAGCGGGGGGGCCAGGGAGACCCAGTACTTC. The V gene is TRBV7-2, the J gene TRBJ2-5; 10 bases align to TRBD2. V dropped 2 bases and J dropped 5; count of bases not matched to a gene: 8. Looked up from germline, CDR1 is SGHTA and CDR2 is FQGNSA. The CDR3 is made up of 16 amino acids.

The chain is built from TRBV18 and TRBJ2-1; 7 bases are shared with TRBD2. The trim removed 4 bases at V and 2 bases at J, leaving 5 bases unmatched. The CDR3 is 15 amino acids. The germline V gene encodes CDR1 KGHSH and CDR2 LQKENI. CDR3 amino acids: CASSHSGKAYNEQFF. In DNA, the CDR3 is TGTGCCAGCTCACACAGCGGGAAGGCCTACAATGAGCAGTTCTTC.

As for this clone: Different DNA sequences within this sample yield the same CDR3. V usage is TRBV11-2 and J usage is TRBJ1-2; D is unclear. The CDR3 is made up of 12 amino acids. Germline lookup yields CDR1 SGHAT and CDR2 FQNNGV. Trimming took off 1 base at V and 5 bases at J, with 5 bases between the two ends. DNA for the CDR3: TGTGCCAGCAGCTTAGGTTCTTATGGCTACACCTTC. Amino acid sequence: CASSLGSYGYTF. The variable domain in full, completed from reference TRBV11-2 and TRBJ1-2, reads EAGVAQSPRYKIIEKRQSVAFWCNPISGHATLYWYQQILGQGPKLLIQFQNNGVVDDSQLPKDRFSAERLKGVDSTLKIQPAKLEDSAVYLCASSLGSYGYTFGSGTRLTVV.

The chain is built from TRBV27 and TRBJ2-7, with a possible D match to TRBD2 (5 bases). With 6 bases removed from V and 1 base from J, the gap between germline ends came to 10 bases. CDR1 MNHEY and CDR2 SMNVEV come from the germline V gene (reference sequence). This CDR3 contains 13 residues. CDR3: CASSGLGSYEQYF. The CDR3 region has the DNA TGTGCCAGCAGCGGACTGGGTTCCTACGAGCAGTACTTC.

CDR3 sequence: CASRLSGQYSNQPQHF. The DNA for the CDR3 is TGTGCCAGCAGGCTTAGTGGACAGTATAGCAATCAGCCCCAGCATTTT. The chain combines TRBV28 with TRBJ1-5; a weak D match, TRBD1 (6 bases). Trimming pared 6 bases from V and 0 bases from J, leaving 15 bases between. Germline V gives CDR1 MDHEN, CDR2 SYDVKM. This CDR3 comprises 16 residues.

The J gene is TRBJ1-2, the V gene TRBV29-1, with D possibly TRBD1 on 5 matching bases. Germline CDR1 and CDR2: SQVTM and ANQGSEA. Trimming took off 7 bases at V and 0 bases at J, with 12 bases between the two ends. The CDR3 extends over 13 amino acids. The CDR3 nucleotides read TGCAGCGCCGGCGGGGGGGCTAACTATGGCTACACCTTC. It is translated as CSAGGGANYGYTF.

J is TRBJ2-3 and V is TRBV5-4; TRBD1 matches at 7 bases. Germline-derived CDR1 and CDR2 are SGHNT and YYREEE (reference sequence). This CDR3 region has 15 residues. V dropped 5 bases and J dropped 0; count of bases not matched to a gene: 6. CDR3 coding DNA: TGTGCCAGCAGTTTGACAGGGAGTAGCACAGATACGCAGTATTTT. This gives the protein CASSLTGSSTDTQYF.

This chain links TRBV30 with TRBJ1-6; no clear D. The ends were cut back, 4 bases at V and 10 bases at J, with 14 bases in the middle. Germline CDR1 is GTSNPN and CDR2 is SVGIG (reference sequence). The CDR3 loop spans 13 amino acids. CDR3 protein: CAWNEGQRSPLHF. As DNA, the CDR3 is TGTGCCTGGAATGAGGGTCAGAGGTCACCCCTCCACTTT. Drawing the rest from reference TRBV30 and TRBJ1-6, the complete variable domain is SQTIHQWPATLVQPVGSPLSLECTVEGTSNPNLYWYRQAAGRGLQLLFYSVGIGQISSEVPQNLSASRPQDRQFILSSKKLLLSDSGFYLCAWNEGQRSPLHFGNGTRLTVT.

The chain carries TRBV5-1 and TRBJ1-3; D might be TRBD1 (5 bases). This CDR3 region has 17 residues. Trimming stripped 0 bases from V and 1 base from J, with 14 bases between. Germline V gene data show CDR1 as SGHRS and CDR2 as YFSETQ. CDR3 DNA: TGCGCCAGCAGCTTGGGGGGCCACCGGGAGTCTGGAAACACCATATATTTT. It specifies CASSLGGHRESGNTIYF.

The CDR3 coding sequence is TGTGCCAGCAGCCCTCAGGGGGGGAACACTGAAGCTTTCTTT. Translation gives CASSPQGGNTEAFF. The chain has TRBV7-9 and TRBJ1-1, with 7 positions matching TRBD1. This CDR3 is built from 14 residues. Losses at the gene ends were 5 bases for V and 1 base for J; bases not matched to a gene: 4. In germline, CDR1 is SEHNR, CDR2 FQNEAQ (reference sequence).

This clone is a singleton in its sample. V gene TRBV9 combines with J gene TRBJ1-1; D is uncertain. The CDR3 is 13 residues long. CDR1 is SGDLS and CDR2 is YYNGEE in the germline V gene. The V and J ends lost 4 bases and 9 bases respectively, with 16 bases between them. CDR3 in amino acids: CASSPSATRKAFF. As DNA, the CDR3 is TGTGCCAGCAGCCCGAGTGCTACTCGTAAAGCTTTCTTT.

This clone came up a few times. J is TRBJ2-3 and V is TRBV4-1; D possibly corresponds to TRBD2 (6 bases). V was cut by 1 base and J by 4 bases, with 18 bases left in between. This CDR3 is 17 amino acids long. CDR1 and CDR2 from the germline V gene are MGHRA and YSYEKL. The CDR3 DNA reads as TGCGCCAGCAGCCAAGTTGGCACGCTAGCGACGGCAGATACGCAGTATTTT. Amino acid sequence: CASSQVGTLATADTQYF.

The rearrangement joins TRBV6-1 to TRBJ2-5; 7 bases are a match to TRBD1. Germline V lookup: CDR1 MNHNS, CDR2 SASEGT. J was trimmed by 3 bases and V by 2 bases; bases with no gene match: 3. The CDR3 loop spans 14 amino acids. The CDR3 here is CASSEFDREETQYF. The CDR3 DNA sequence: TGTGCCAGCAGTGAATTCGACAGGGAAGAGACCCAGTACTTC.

The chain joins TRBV7-2 to TRBJ2-3, with 12 bases identical to TRBD2. Germline CDR1 SGHTA, CDR2 FQGNSA. V dropped 3 bases and J dropped 1; count of bases not matched to a gene: 2. This CDR3 contains 16 residues. The CDR3 loop is CASSFRLAGGTDTQYF. In DNA form, the CDR3 reads TGTGCCAGCAGCTTCCGACTAGCGGGGGGCACAGATACGCAGTATTTT.

This clone has just a few counts. The chain's CDR3 is CASRPGGDQPQHF. Here the CDR3 DNA reads TGTGCCAGCAGGCCGGGGGGGGATCAGCCCCAGCATTTT. V usage is TRBV27 and J usage is TRBJ1-5, with D maybe TRBD1 (5 bases). The CDR3 has 13 residues. The V gene's germline CDR1 is MNHEY and CDR2 SMNVEV (reference sequence). V lost 6 bases and J 5 bases, leaving 11 bases between the germline ends.

The gene calls are TRBV9 and TRBJ2-7; 8 bases agree with TRBD1. Trimming removed 3 bases from V and 4 bases from J; junction bases left unmatched: 3. This CDR3 has 13 amino acids. From germline, CDR1 is SGDLS and CDR2 YYNGEE. This CDR3 reads CASSEGTGYEQYF. The CDR3 nucleotides are TGTGCCAGCAGCGAGGGGACAGGATACGAGCAGTACTTC.

The V call is TRBV10-3, the J call TRBJ2-4; D is ambiguous. The CDR3 sequence is 14 residues long. V dropped 2 bases and J dropped 10 bases, with 15 bases sitting between them. Germline CDR1 ENHRY, CDR2 SYGVKD. The DNA for the CDR3 is TGTGCCATCAGTGAGGGAGACCTAACCTCTATTCAGTACTTC. The encoded protein is CAISEGDLTSIQYF.

The chain employs TRBV2 and TRBJ2-1; the match to TRBD2 covers 10 bases. V shed 10 bases, J shed 9 bases, and the junction held 6 bases outside the gene matches. In germline, CDR1 is SNHLY, CDR2 FYNNEI. The CDR3 is made up of 12 amino acids. The CDR3: CATQGTSVEQFF. CDR3 DNA: TGTGCCACCCAGGGGACTAGCGTTGAGCAGTTCTTC.

This chain uses TRBV5-1 with TRBJ2-3, with 7 bases identical to TRBD1. This CDR3 comprises 17 residues. Germline V gene lookup returns CDR1 SGHRS and CDR2 YFSETQ. V gave up 0 bases and J gave up 5 bases; unmatched junction bases: 12. The CDR3 coding sequence is TGCGCCAGCAGCTTGGAGGGGAGACAGGGTGTAGGAGATACGCAGTATTTT. Amino acid sequence: CASSLEGRQGVGDTQYF.

This clone has just a few counts. The V gene is TRBV6-5, the J gene TRBJ2-7; 8 nucleotides agree with TRBD2. Trimming cost V 2 bases and J 4 bases; bases outside gene matches: 4. CDR1 and CDR2 (germline): MNHEY, SVGAGI. This CDR3 has 14 residues. The DNA for the CDR3 is TGTGCCAGCAGTTACGATAGCGGGATGTACGAGCAGTACTTC. It translates to CASSYDSGMYEQYF.

The CDR3 protein is CASSQDFGDRGEKLFF. The CDR3 nucleotides read TGCGCCAGCAGCCAAGATTTCGGGGACAGGGGCGAAAAACTGTTTTTT. This chain links TRBV4-3 with TRBJ1-4; TRBD1 matches at 10 bases. Germline V lookup: CDR1 LGHNA, CDR2 YSLEER. The J segment lost 8 bases and the V segment lost 0 bases, leaving 6 bases of the junction unmatched. CDR3 length: 16 residues.

V gene TRBV29-1 combines with J gene TRBJ1-2; 11 positions match TRBD1. Germline CDR1 is SQVTM and CDR2 is ANQGSEA. The J segment lost 8 bases and the V segment lost 6 bases, leaving 8 bases of the junction unmatched. The CDR3 has 13 residues. The CDR3 nucleotides are TGCAGCGTCGCGGGACAGGGGGTAGGAGGCTACACCTTC. It translates to CSVAGQGVGGYTF.